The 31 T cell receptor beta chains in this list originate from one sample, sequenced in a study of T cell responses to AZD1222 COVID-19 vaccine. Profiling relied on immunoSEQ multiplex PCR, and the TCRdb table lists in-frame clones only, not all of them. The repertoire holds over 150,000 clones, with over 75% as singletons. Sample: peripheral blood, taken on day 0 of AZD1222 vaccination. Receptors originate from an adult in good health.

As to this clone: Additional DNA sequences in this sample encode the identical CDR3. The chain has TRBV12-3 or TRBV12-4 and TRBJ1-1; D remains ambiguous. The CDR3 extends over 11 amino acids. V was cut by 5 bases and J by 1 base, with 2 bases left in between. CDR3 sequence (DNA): TGTGCCAGCAGTCAGAACACTGAAGCTTTCTTT. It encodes CASSQNTEAFF.

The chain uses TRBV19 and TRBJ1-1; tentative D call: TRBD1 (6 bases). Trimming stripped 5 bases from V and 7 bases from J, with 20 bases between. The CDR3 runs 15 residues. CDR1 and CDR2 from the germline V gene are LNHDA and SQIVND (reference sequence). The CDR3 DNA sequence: TGTGCCAGTAGTCCCGCGACACAGGGCGGGAATGAAGCTTTCTTT. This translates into CASSPATQGGNEAFF.

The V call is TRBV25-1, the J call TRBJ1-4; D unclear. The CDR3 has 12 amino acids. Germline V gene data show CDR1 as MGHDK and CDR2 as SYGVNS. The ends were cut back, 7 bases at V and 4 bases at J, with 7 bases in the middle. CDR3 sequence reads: CASKGFNEKLFF. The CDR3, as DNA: TGTGCCAGCAAAGGGTTTAATGAAAAACTGTTTTTT.

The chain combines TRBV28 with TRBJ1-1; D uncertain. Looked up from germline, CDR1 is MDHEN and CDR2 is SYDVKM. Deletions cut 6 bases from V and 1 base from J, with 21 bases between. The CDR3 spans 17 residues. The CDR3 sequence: CASSLVNGRRRNTEAFF. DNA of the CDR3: TGTGCCAGCAGCCTTGTAAACGGACGCAGGCGGAACACTGAAGCTTTCTTT.

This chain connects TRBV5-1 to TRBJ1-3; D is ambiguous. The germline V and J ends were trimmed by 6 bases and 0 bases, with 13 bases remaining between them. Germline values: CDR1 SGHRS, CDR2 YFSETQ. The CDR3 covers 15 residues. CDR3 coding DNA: TGCGCCAGCACCGCCTCAGGAATCTCTGGAAACACCATATATTTT. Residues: CASTASGISGNTIYF.

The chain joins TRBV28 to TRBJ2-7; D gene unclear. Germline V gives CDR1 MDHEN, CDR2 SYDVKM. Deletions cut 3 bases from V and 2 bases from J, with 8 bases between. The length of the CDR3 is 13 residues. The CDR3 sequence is CASSFTGPYEQYF. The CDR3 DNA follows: TGTGCCAGCAGTTTTACCGGGCCCTACGAGCAGTACTTC.

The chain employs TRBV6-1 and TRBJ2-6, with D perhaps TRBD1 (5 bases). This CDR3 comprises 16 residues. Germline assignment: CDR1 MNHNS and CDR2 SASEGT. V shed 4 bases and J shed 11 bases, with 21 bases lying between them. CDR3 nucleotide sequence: TGTGCCAGCAGTGGAAGGGCCGATCCTCTGGGGCACGTCCTGACTTTC. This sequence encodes CASSGRADPLGHVLTF.

The CDR3 DNA reads TGCGCCAGCAGCGCGGGACAGGGGACTTACAATGAGCAGTTCTTC. Amino acid sequence: CASSAGQGTYNEQFF. The chain links TRBV5-1 to TRBJ2-1, with 10 nucleotides matching TRBD1. The CDR3 totals 15 residues. Germline CDR1 SGHRS, CDR2 YFSETQ. J was trimmed by 4 bases and V by 4 bases; bases with no gene match: 5.

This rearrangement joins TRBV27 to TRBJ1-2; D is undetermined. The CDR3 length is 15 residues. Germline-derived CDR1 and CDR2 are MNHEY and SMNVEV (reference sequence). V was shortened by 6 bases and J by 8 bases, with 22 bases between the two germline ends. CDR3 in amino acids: CASSSLLAASRGYTF. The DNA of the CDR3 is TGTGCCAGCAGCTCTCTCCTCGCGGCCTCACGGGGCTACACCTTC.

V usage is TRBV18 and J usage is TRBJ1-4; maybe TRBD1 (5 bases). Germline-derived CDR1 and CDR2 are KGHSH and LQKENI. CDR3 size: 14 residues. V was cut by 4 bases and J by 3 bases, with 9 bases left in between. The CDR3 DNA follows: TGTGCCAGCTCACAGGGGAGCGCTAATGAAAAACTGTTTTTT. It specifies CASSQGSANEKLFF.

The CDR3 here is CASSQLWQSYEQYF. The CDR3 DNA follows: TGTGCCAGCAGCCAGCTCTGGCAGAGCTACGAGCAGTACTTC. The chain is built from TRBV11-3 and TRBJ2-7; D remains unclear. Germline lookup yields CDR1 SGHNT and CDR2 YENEEA. The length of the CDR3 is 14 residues. Trimming took 5 bases from V and 3 from J, leaving 14 bases between them.

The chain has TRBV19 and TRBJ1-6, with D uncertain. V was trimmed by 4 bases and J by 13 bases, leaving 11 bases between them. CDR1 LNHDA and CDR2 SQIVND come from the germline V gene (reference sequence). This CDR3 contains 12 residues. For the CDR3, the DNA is TGTGCCAGTAGTACACCAAAGTCTCCCCTCCACTTT. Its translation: CASSTPKSPLHF.

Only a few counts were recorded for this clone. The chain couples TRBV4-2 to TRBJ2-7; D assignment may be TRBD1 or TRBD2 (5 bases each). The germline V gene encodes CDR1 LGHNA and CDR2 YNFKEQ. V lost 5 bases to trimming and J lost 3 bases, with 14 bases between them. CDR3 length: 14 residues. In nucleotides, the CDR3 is TGTGCCAGCAGCGACCGGGACGGAGACTACGAGCAGTACTTC. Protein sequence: CASSDRDGDYEQYF.

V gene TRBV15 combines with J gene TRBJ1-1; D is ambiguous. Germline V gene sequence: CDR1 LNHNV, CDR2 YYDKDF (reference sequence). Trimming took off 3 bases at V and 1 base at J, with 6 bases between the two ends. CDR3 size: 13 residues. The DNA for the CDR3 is TGTGCCACCAGCAGCCGGGAGAACACTGAAGCTTTCTTT. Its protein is CATSSRENTEAFF.

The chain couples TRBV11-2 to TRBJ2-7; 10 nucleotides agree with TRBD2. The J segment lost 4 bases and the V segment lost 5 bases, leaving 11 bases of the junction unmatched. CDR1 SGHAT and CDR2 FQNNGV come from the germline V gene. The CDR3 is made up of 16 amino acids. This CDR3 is CASSLHSSGGPYEQYF. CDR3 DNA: TGTGCCAGCAGCCTACATTCTAGCGGGGGCCCTTACGAGCAGTACTTC.

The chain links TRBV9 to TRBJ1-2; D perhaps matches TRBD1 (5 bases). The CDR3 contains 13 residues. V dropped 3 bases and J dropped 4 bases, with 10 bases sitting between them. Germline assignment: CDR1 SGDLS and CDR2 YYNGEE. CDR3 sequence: CASSGGRFYGYTF. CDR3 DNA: TGTGCCAGCAGCGGGGGCAGATTCTATGGCTACACCTTC.

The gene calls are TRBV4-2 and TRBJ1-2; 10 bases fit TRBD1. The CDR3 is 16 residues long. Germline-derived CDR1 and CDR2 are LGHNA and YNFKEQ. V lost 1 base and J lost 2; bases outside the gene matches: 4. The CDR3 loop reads CASSQGGGQGNYGYTF. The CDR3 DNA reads TGTGCCAGCAGCCAAGGAGGGGGACAGGGGAACTATGGCTACACCTTC.

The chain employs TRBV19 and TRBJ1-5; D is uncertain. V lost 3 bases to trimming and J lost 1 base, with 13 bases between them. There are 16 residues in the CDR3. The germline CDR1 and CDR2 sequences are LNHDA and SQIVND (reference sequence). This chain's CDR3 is CASSIMGPGSNQPQHF. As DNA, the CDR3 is TGTGCCAGTAGTATCATGGGCCCCGGGAGCAATCAGCCCCAGCATTTT.

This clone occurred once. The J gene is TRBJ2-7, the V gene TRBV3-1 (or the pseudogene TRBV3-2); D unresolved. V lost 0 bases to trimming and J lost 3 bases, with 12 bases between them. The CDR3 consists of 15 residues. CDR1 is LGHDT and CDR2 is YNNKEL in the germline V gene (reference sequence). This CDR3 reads CASSQEHRSDYEQYF. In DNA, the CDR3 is TGTGCCAGCAGCCAAGAGCATAGGTCCGACTACGAGCAGTACTTC.

CDR3 sequence (DNA): TGTGCCAGCAGTTCGGCCAACCCTTATGGCTACACCTTC. Amino acids: CASSSANPYGYTF. The rearrangement uses TRBV28 and TRBJ1-2; D unclear. There are 13 residues in the CDR3. V gave up 4 bases and J gave up 5 bases, with 11 bases separating them. Per germline, CDR1 MDHEN and CDR2 SYDVKM.

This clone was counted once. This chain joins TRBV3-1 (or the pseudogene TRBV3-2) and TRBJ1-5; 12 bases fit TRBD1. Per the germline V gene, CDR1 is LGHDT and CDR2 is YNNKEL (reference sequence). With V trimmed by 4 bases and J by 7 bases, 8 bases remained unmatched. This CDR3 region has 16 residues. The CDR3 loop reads CASSPAGTGGTQPQHF. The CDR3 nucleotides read TGTGCCAGCAGCCCTGCCGGGACAGGGGGCACCCAGCCCCAGCATTTT.

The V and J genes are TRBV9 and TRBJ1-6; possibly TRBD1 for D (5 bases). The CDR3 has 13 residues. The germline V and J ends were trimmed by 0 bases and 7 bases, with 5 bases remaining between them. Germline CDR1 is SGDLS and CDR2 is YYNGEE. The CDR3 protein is CASSVGTNSPLHF. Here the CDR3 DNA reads TGTGCCAGCAGCGTAGGGACAAATTCACCCCTCCACTTT. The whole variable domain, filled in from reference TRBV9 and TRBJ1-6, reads DSGVTQTPKHLITATGQRVTLRCSPRSGDLSVYWYQQSLDQGLQFLIQYYNGEERAKGNILERFSAQQFPDLHSELNLSSLELGDSALYFCASSVGTNSPLHFGNGTRLTVT.

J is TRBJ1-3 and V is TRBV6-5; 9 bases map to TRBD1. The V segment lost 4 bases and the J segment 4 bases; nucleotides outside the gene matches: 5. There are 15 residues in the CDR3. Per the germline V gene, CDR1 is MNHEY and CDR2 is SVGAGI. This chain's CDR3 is CASSWGQGGGNTIYF. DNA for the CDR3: TGTGCCAGCAGTTGGGGACAGGGAGGCGGAAACACCATATATTTT.

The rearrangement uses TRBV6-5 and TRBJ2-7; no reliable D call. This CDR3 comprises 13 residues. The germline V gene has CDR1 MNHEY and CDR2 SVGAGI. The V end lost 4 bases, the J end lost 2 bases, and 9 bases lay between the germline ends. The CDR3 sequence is CASSSGPTYEQYF. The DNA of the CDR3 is TGTGCCAGCAGTTCCGGCCCAACCTACGAGCAGTACTTC.

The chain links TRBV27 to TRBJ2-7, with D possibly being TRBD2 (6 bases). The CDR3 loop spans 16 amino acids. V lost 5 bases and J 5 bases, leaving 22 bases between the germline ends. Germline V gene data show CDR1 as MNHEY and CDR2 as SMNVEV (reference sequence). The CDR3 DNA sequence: TGTGCCAGCAGTCCTCGTAGCGGTCCCCCAGTCCACGAGCAGTACTTC. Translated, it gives CASSPRSGPPVHEQYF.

The CDR3 region is CASSISGGVQETQYF. Here the CDR3 DNA reads TGTGCCAGCAGTATCTCGGGCGGGGTACAAGAGACCCAGTACTTC. The chain has TRBV6-5 and TRBJ2-5, with a weak D call TRBD2 (6 bases). Germline V gene data show CDR1 as MNHEY and CDR2 as SVGAGI. The CDR3 has 15 residues. Trimming took 5 bases from V and 2 from J, leaving 15 bases between them.

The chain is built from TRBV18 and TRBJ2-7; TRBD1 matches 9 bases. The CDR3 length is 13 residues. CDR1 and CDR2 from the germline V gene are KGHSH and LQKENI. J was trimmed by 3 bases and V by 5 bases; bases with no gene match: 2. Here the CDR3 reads CASSGTGRYEQYF. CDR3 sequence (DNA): TGTGCCAGCTCAGGGACAGGGCGCTACGAGCAGTACTTC.

CDR3 in DNA: TGTGCCAGCAGCCACTTCCCTGGGCCCCGTGTGTACGAGCAGTACTTC. This codes for CASSHFPGPRVYEQYF. This rearrangement joins TRBV11-2 to TRBJ2-7, with D uncertain. This CDR3 comprises 16 residues. V dropped 5 bases and J dropped 4 bases, with 21 bases sitting between them. Germline values: CDR1 SGHAT, CDR2 FQNNGV.

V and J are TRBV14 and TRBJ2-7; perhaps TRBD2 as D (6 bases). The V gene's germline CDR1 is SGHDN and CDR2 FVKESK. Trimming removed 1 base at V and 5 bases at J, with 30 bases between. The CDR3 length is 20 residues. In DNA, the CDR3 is TGTGCCAGCAGCCAAGCGGGAGACTCGCAATCCGAGAGTAGGGAACACGAGCAGTACTTC. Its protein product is CASSQAGDSQSESREHEQYF.

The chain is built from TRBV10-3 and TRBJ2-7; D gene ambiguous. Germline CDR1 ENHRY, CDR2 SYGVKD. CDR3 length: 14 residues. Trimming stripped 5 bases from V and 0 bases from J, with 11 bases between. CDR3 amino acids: CAISSDHGSYEQYF. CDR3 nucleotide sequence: TGTGCCATCAGTAGCGATCACGGCTCCTACGAGCAGTACTTC.

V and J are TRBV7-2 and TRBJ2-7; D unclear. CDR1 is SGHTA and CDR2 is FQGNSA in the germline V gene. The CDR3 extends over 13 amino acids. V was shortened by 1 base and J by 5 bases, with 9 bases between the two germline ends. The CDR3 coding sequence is TGTGCCAGCAGCTTAGTATCTGGGAACGAGCAGTACTTC. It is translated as CASSLVSGNEQYF.